Below, 10 T cell receptor beta chains from the same sample are listed, as sequenced in a study of T cell repertoires in cytomegalovirus infection. These TCRs are of unknown antigen specificity. TCRdb reprocessed the reads via MiXCR and lists one record per CDR3 protein. This table holds about 770,000 distinct CDR3 sequences, about 29% found once. The specimen comprised cultured CD8+ T cells from PBMCs, sampled from culture after CMV antigen stimulation. These receptors came from a human donor in good health (CMV status not recorded). Some clones in this sample may be carry-over from other donors' samples.

This clonotype was counted at least ten times. The chain carries TRBV7-2 and TRBJ2-5, with TRBD2 matching 8 bases. J was trimmed by 5 bases and V by 1 base; bases with no gene match: 6. Germline V gene lookup returns CDR1 SGHTA and CDR2 FQGNSA. This CDR3 region has 15 residues. The CDR3, as DNA: TGTGCCAGCAGCTTAGGGGCGGGGGGATCGGAGACCCAGTACTTC. The encoded protein is CASSLGAGGSETQYF.

The V gene is TRBV7-9, the J gene TRBJ2-3; D perhaps matches TRBD1 (5 bases). CDR3 length equals 15 residues. The V gene lost 5 bases and the J gene lost 3 bases, with 15 bases spanning the gap. CDR1 is SEHNR and CDR2 is FQNEAQ in the germline V gene (reference sequence). This CDR3 reads CASSIGRVGTDTQYF. The CDR3 DNA reads TGTGCCAGCAGCATTGGCAGGGTGGGGACAGATACGCAGTATTTT.

The table lists this clonotype with many counts. The gene calls are TRBV7-8 and TRBJ2-3, with unresolved D. The V gene lost 1 base and the J gene lost 0 bases, with 8 bases spanning the gap. The CDR3 covers 15 residues. Germline CDR1 and CDR2: SGHVS and FQNEAQ. For the CDR3, the DNA is TGTGCCAGCAGCTTAGGCGCGGTTAGCACAGATACGCAGTATTTT. Amino acid sequence: CASSLGAVSTDTQYF.

The chain joins TRBV2 to TRBJ2-3; possible D gene TRBD1, 6 bases. The germline gives CDR1 SNHLY, CDR2 FYNNEI. The CDR3 totals 13 residues. Trimming took off 7 bases at V and 4 bases at J, with 12 bases between the two ends. As DNA, the CDR3 is TGTGCCAGCATTGCAACAGGGCCAGATACGCAGTATTTT. Protein product: CASIATGPDTQYF. Full variable domain (missing parts from reference TRBV2 and TRBJ2-3): EPEVTQTPSHQVTQMGQEVILRCVPISNHLYFYWYRQILGQKVEFLVSFYNNEISEKSEIFDDQFSVERPDGSNFTLKIRSTKLEDSAMYFCASIATGPDTQYFGPGTRLTVL.

This clonotype came up a few times. The chain carries TRBV6-2 or TRBV6-3 and TRBJ2-5, with D possibly matching TRBD1 (6 bases). The CDR3 contains 17 residues. Per germline, CDR1 MNHEY and CDR2 SVGEGT. V was shortened by 2 bases and J by 3 bases, with 19 bases between the two germline ends. The chain's CDR3 is CASSYPIRTDQEETQYF. The CDR3 region has the DNA TGTGCCAGCAGTTACCCCATTCGGACAGATCAAGAAGAGACCCAGTACTTC.

The CDR3 is CSVVPGQQAKNIQYF. The CDR3, as DNA: TGCAGCGTTGTACCGGGACAGCAAGCCAAAAACATTCAGTACTTC. The chain joins TRBV29-1 to TRBJ2-4; 7 nucleotides line up with TRBD1. The CDR3 is 15 amino acids. V shed 4 bases, J shed 0 bases, and the junction held 6 bases outside the gene matches. Per germline, CDR1 SQVTM and CDR2 ANQGSEA.

This chain joins TRBV9 and TRBJ2-1, with 11 bases that match TRBD2. V shed 0 bases, J shed 5 bases, and the junction held 7 bases outside the gene matches. Germline V gives CDR1 SGDLS, CDR2 YYNGEE. The length of the CDR3 is 17 residues. CDR3 in DNA: TGTGCCAGCAGCGTAGGGCAGATAGCGGGGGGGAACAATGAGCAGTTCTTC. Translating gives CASSVGQIAGGNNEQFF.

The rearrangement uses TRBV7-9 and TRBJ2-7; weak D call: TRBD1 (6 bases). The CDR3 is 13 residues long. The germline V gene encodes CDR1 SEHNR and CDR2 FQNEAQ (reference sequence). Trimming stripped 6 bases from V and 1 base from J, with 10 bases between. The CDR3 reads CASSRTESYEQYF. DNA for the CDR3: TGTGCCAGCAGTCGGACAGAGTCCTACGAGCAGTACTTC.

This clonotype came up many times. The chain uses TRBV7-9 and TRBJ1-1; the D gene is possibly TRBD1 (5 bases). Trimming left V 3 bases short and J 2 bases short, with 10 bases between. CDR1 is SEHNR and CDR2 is FQNEAQ in the germline V gene (reference sequence). The CDR3 totals 14 residues. CDR3 DNA: TGTGCCAGCAGCTTGACCGACAGTAACACTGAAGCTTTCTTT. Its protein product is CASSLTDSNTEAFF.

This clonotype showed up just a few times. The chain carries TRBV7-6 and TRBJ2-3; D is unresolved. CDR3 length: 18 amino acids. The germline gives CDR1 SGHVS, CDR2 FNYEAQ. The V end was cut by 0 bases, the J end by 0 bases, with 16 bases between. The CDR3 sequence: CASSLASSRSGSTDTQYF. The CDR3 coding sequence is TGTGCCAGCAGCTTAGCGTCGTCCCGATCCGGTAGCACAGATACGCAGTATTTT. Full variable domain (rest looked up from reference TRBV7-6 and TRBJ2-3): GAGVSQSPRYKVTKRGQDVALRCDPISGHVSLYWYRQALGQGPEFLTYFNYEAQQDKSGLPNDRFSAERPEGSISTLTIQRTEQRDSAMYRCASSLASSRSGSTDTQYFGPGTRLTVL.